These T cell receptor beta chains were read from a single sample in a study of cytomegalovirus exposure and HLA in healthy donors. Some clones are missing from TCRdb's copy, which holds only in-frame ones; the method was immunoSEQ multiplex PCR. The table records around 150,000 clones, 75% to 80% of them present only once. Specimen: PBMCs. The source is a woman aged 45-65 years in good health and CMV-seropositive. Both conserved end residues are part of each CDR3. A D gene is named only where the DNA matches it firmly. The size entry is marked missing in some rows and otherwise reads once, few, many or a size class.

J | size | V | D | CDR3 | DNA
TRBJ1-1 | - | TRBV4-1 | - | CASRQASQPNTEAFF | TGCGCCAGCCGGCAGGCCTCCCAGCCAAACACTGAAGCTTTCTTT
TRBJ2-7 | - | TRBV11-2 | - | CASIRGDFPYEQYF | TGTGCCAGCATCCGAGGGGACTTCCCATACGAGCAGTACTTC
TRBJ1-6 | - | TRBV20-1 | - | CSARGGVLHF | TGCAGTGCTAGAGGGGGGGTCCTGCACTTT
TRBJ2-2 | - | TRBV7-9 | - | CASSSEYIGELFF | TGTGCCAGCAGCTCCGAGTATATCGGGGAGCTGTTTTTT
TRBJ1-1 | - | TRBV18 | - | CASSRQKVGTNTEAFF | TGTGCCAGCTCACGACAGAAGGTAGGAACGAACACTGAAGCTTTCTTT
TRBJ2-1 | - | TRBV19 | - | CASSIRGIHNEQFF | TGTGCCAGTAGTATCAGGGGTATACACAATGAGCAGTTCTTC
TRBJ2-7 | - | TRBV25-1 | TRBD1 | CASNPTGGRDEQYF | TGTGCCAGCAACCCGACAGGGGGTAGGGACGAGCAGTACTTC
TRBJ2-7 | - | TRBV5-4 | - | CASSLAGVQGKYF | TGTGCCAGCAGCTTGGCTGGGGTTCAGGGGAAGTACTTC
TRBJ2-7 | few | TRBV12-2 | - | CASRLALTSSQDEQYF | TGTGCAAGTCGCTTAGCTCTGACTAGTTCACAGGACGAGCAGTACTTC
TRBJ1-5 | - | TRBV27 | TRBD1 | CASSPTGQGIVGNQPQHF | TGTGCCAGCAGCCCTACGGGACAGGGGATAGTCGGCAATCAGCCCCAGCATTTT
TRBJ2-3 | - | TRBV11-2 | - | CASSPGQTTDTQYF | TGTGCCAGCAGCCCAGGACAGACCACAGATACGCAGTATTTT
TRBJ2-1 | - | TRBV30 | - | CAWRGGDNEQFF | TGTGCCTGGAGGGGCGGGGACAATGAGCAGTTCTTC
TRBJ2-6 | - | TRBV7-2 | - | CASSLDSSGANVLTF | TGTGCCAGCAGCTTGGACAGCTCTGGGGCCAACGTCCTGACTTTC
TRBJ2-7 | - | TRBV4-1 | TRBD1 | CASSQRQNLGQGSYEQYF | TGCGCCAGCAGCCAACGCCAAAACCTCGGACAGGGATCCTACGAGCAGTACTTC
TRBJ2-4 | - | TRBV9 | TRBD1 | CASSVDGGTGVDIQYF | TGTGCCAGCAGCGTAGACGGAGGGACAGGGGTGGACATTCAGTACTTC
TRBJ2-5 | - | TRBV5-1 | - | CASSLVSGEETQYF | TGCGCCAGCAGCTTGGTTTCAGGGGAGGAGACCCAGTACTTC
TRBJ2-7 | - | TRBV7-9 | TRBD1 | CASRRTGGVWQYF | TGTGCCAGCAGACGGACAGGGGGCGTTTGGCAGTACTTC
TRBJ2-5 | - | TRBV30 | - | CASRVQGGAQYF | TGTGCCTCGCGGGTACAGGGGGGGGCCCAGTACTTC
TRBJ1-4 | - | TRBV2 | TRBD1 | CASRRQGTNEKLFF | TGTGCCAGCAGAAGACAGGGAACTAATGAAAAACTGTTTTTT
TRBJ1-2 | - | TRBV12-5 | TRBD1 | CASGLAPGGLLYGNYGYTF | TGTGCTAGTGGTTTGGCCCCAGGGGGCTTGTTGTATGGTAACTATGGCTACACCTTC
TRBJ2-3 | few | TRBV7-7 | TRBD2 | CASSETSGGAEYF | TGTGCTAGCAGCGAGACTAGCGGGGGGGCGGAGTATTTT
TRBJ2-3 | - | TRBV6-6 | - | CASSRDFYTDTQYF | TGTGCCAGCAGTCGGGACTTCTACACAGATACGCAGTATTTT
TRBJ2-1 | - | TRBV7-9 | TRBD2 | CASSLRLAGNNEQFF | TGTGCCAGCAGCTTAAGGCTAGCGGGCAACAATGAGCAGTTCTTC
TRBJ1-2 | - | TRBV27 | - | CASSLEQGYGYTF | TGTGCCAGCAGTTTAGAACAGGGTTACGGCTACACCTTC
TRBJ2-7 | - | TRBV10-3 | TRBD1 | CAIRGTGRGNEQYF | TGTGCCATCAGGGGGACAGGGAGAGGGAACGAGCAGTACTTC
TRBJ1-1 | - | TRBV19 | - | CASSMVANTEAFF | TGTGCCAGTAGTATGGTGGCAAACACTGAAGCTTTCTTT
TRBJ1-1 | - | TRBV7-2 | - | CASSPGYVDTEAFF | TGTGCCAGCAGCCCAGGGTATGTGGACACTGAAGCTTTCTTT
TRBJ2-3 | - | TRBV6-4 | - | CASSPRALGDTQYF | TGTGCCAGCAGTCCCAGGGCGCTGGGAGATACGCAGTATTTT
TRBJ2-3 | - | TRBV5-5 | TRBD2 | CASSSLAGTTDTQYF | TGTGCCAGCAGCTCCCTAGCGGGGACTACAGATACGCAGTATTTT
TRBJ1-5 | few | TRBV28 | - | CASETQGVQPQHF | TGTGCCAGCGAGACACAGGGAGTTCAGCCCCAGCATTTT
TRBJ1-3 | - | TRBV9 | TRBD1 | CASTPTGFPGNTIYF | TGTGCCAGCACCCCGACAGGGTTCCCTGGAAACACCATATATTTT